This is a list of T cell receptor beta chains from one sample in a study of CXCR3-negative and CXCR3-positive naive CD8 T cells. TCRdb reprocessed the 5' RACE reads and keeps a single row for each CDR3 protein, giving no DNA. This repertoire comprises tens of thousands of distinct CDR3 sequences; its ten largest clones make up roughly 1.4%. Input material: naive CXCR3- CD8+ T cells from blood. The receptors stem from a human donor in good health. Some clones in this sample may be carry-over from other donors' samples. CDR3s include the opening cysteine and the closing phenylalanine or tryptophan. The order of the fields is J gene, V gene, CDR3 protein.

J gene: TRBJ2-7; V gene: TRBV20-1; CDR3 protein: CSARDPTGRFYEQYF
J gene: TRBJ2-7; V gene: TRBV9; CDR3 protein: CASSPSGLYEQYF
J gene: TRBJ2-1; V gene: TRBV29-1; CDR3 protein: CSVEGGDVSYNEQFF
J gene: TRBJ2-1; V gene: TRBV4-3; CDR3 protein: CASSRASGDYNEQFF
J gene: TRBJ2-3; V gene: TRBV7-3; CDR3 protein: CASSPGLAGGPTDTQYF
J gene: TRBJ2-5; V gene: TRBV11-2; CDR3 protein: CASSLVIGTDKETQYF
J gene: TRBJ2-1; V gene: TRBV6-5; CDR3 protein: CASSYSEDRARGEQFF
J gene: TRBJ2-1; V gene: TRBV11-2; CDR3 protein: CASSLEGIGSVAGNYEQFF
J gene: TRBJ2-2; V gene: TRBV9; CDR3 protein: CASSRGSGELFF
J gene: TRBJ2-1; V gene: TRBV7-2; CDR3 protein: CASSLASGGAGEQFF
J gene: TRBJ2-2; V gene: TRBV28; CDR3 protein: CASSPADRDTGELFF
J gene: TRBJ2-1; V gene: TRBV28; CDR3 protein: CASRNRGLVSYNEQFF
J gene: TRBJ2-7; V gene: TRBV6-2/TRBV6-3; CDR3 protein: CASSYPEGATYEQYF
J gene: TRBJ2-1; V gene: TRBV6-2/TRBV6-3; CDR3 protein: CASFVGGNNEQFF
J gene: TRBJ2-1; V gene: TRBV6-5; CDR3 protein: CASSYSGEQFF
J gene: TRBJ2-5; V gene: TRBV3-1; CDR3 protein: CASSQELQETQYF
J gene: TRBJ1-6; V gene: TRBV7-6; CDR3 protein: CASSLGPGGRALHF